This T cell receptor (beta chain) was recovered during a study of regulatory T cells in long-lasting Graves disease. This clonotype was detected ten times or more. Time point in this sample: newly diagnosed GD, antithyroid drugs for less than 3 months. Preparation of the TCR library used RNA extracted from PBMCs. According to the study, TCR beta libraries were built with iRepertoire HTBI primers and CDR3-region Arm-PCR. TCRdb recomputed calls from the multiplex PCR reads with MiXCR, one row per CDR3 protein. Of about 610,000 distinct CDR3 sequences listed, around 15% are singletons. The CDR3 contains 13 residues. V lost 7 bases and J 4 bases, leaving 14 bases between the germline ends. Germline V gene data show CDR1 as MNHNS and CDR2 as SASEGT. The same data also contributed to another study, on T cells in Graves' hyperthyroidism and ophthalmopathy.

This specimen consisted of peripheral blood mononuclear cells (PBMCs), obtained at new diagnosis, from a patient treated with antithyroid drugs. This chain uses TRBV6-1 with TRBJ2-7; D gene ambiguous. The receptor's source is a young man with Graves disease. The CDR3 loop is CASKGLTRYEQYF. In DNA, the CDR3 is TGTGCCAGCAAGGGCCTCACGAGATACGAGCAGTACTTC.